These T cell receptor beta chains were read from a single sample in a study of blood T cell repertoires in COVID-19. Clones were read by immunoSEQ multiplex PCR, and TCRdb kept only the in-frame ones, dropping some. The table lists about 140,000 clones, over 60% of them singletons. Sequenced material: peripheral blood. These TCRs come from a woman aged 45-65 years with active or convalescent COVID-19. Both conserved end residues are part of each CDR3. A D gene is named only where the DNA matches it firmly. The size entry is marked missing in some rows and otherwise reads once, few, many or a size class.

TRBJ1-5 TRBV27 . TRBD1 CASSKGQALQPQHF TGTGCCAGCAGTAAAGGACAGGCCCTTCAGCCCCAGCATTTT
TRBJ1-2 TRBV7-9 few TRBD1 CASSPRTGESYGYTF TGTGCCAGCAGCCCCAGGACAGGGGAGAGCTATGGCTACACCTTC
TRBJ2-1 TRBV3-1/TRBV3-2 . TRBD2 CASSPPGLADNEQFF TGTGCCAGCAGCCCACCGGGACTAGCGGATAATGAGCAGTTCTTC
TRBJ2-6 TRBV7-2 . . CASSSQGFGANVLTF TGTGCCAGCAGCTCACAGGGTTTTGGGGCCAACGTCCTGACTTTC
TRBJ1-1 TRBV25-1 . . CASSGLGGSAFF TGTGCCAGCAGTGGCCTAGGGGGTTCAGCTTTCTTT
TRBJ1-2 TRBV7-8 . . CASSLDREGYTF TGTGCCAGCAGCTTAGATAGGGAGGGCTACACCTTC
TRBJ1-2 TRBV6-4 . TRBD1 CASSPDRESGYTF TGTGCCAGCAGCCCCGACAGGGAGTCTGGCTACACCTTC
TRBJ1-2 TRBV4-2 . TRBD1 CASSQRTGYGYTF TGTGCCAGCAGCCAACGGACAGGGTATGGCTACACCTTC
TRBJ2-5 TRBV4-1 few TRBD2 CASSQTSGEETQYF TGCGCCAGCAGCCAGACTAGCGGAGAAGAGACCCAGTACTTC
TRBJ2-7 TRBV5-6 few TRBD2 CASSLELIAGGPYEQYF TGTGCCAGCAGCTTGGAACTGATAGCGGGAGGCCCCTACGAGCAGTACTTC
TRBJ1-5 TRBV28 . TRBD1 CASSLRQGIEPQHF TGTGCCAGCAGTCTACGACAGGGGATTGAGCCCCAGCATTTT
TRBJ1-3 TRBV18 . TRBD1 CASSPPQGAVGNTIYF TGTGCCAGCTCACCACCGCAGGGGGCGGTTGGAAACACCATATATTTT
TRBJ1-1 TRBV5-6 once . CASSSGLGVRRNTEAFF TGTGCCAGCAGCTCTGGGCTCGGGGTCAGGAGGAACACTGAAGCTTTCTTT
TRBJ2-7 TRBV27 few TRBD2 CASSVRLAGAYEQYF TGTGCCAGTTCCGTCAGGCTAGCGGGAGCCTACGAGCAGTACTTC
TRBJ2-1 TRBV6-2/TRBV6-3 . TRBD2 CASSTGLAGGGEQFF TGTGCCAGCAGTACAGGACTAGCGGGGGGGGGTGAGCAGTTCTTC
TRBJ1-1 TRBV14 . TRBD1 CASSQGLQGPLGAFF TGTGCCAGCAGCCAAGGGTTACAGGGGCCCTTAGGAGCTTTCTTT
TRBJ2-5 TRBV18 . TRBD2 CASSLTTGTSGMGETQYF TGTGCCAGCTCACTCACAACCGGGACTAGCGGGATGGGGGAGACCCAGTACTTC
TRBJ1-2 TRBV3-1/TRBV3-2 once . CASSHQAPGDYGYTF TGTGCCAGCAGCCATCAAGCCCCAGGGGACTATGGCTACACCTTC
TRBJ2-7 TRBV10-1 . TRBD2 CASSESLGATSGRGNEQYF TGCGCCAGCAGTGAGTCGTTGGGGGCAACTAGCGGGAGAGGGAACGAGCAGTACTTC
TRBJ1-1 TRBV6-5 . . CASSYRQGSTEAFF TGTGCCAGCAGTTACCGTCAGGGAAGCACTGAAGCTTTCTTT
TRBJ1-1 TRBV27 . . CASREGGRTEAFF TGTGCCAGCAGAGAGGGGGGGAGGACTGAAGCTTTCTTT
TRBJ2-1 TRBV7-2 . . CASSLDQGSYNEQFF TGTGCCAGCAGCTTAGATCAGGGTTCCTACAATGAGCAGTTCTTC
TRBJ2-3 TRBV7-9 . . CASSPEGGGSNTQYF TGTGCCAGCAGCCCCGAGGGGGGGGGCTCTAATACGCAGTATTTT
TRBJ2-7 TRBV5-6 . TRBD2 CASTRGLAGGHSYEQYF TGTGCCAGCACGCGGGGGCTAGCGGGAGGACACTCCTACGAGCAGTACTTC
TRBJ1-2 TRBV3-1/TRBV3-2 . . CASSPGQNYGYTF TGTGCCAGCAGCCCCGGACAGAACTATGGCTACACCTTC
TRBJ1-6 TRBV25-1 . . CASSASVAYNSPLHF TGTGCCAGCAGTGCATCGGTCGCCTATAATTCACCCCTCCACTTT
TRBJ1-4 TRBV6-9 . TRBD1 CASRADRGRGEKLFF TGTGCCAGCAGGGCCGACAGGGGCCGCGGTGAAAAACTGTTTTTT
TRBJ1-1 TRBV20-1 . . CRAEVDTEAFF TGCAGAGCAGAGGTGGACACTGAAGCTTTCTTT
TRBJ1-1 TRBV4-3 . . CASSQITRGAGAAGEAFF TGCGCCAGCAGCCAAATCACGCGGGGGGCAGGGGCCGCGGGTGAAGCTTTCTTT
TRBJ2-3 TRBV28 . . CASDKGGNADTQYF TGTGCCAGCGATAAAGGGGGAAACGCAGATACGCAGTATTTT